This TCR beta chain derives from a study of blood T cell repertoires in COVID-19. The CDR3 consists of 11 residues. Germline values: CDR1 SQVTM, CDR2 ANQGSEA. The ends were cut back, 8 bases at V and 7 bases at J, with 14 bases in the middle. Per the authors' pipeline: From reference gene primer amplification, estimates of nucleated cell counts were derived. Libraries were prepared by immunoSEQ multiplex PCR; TCRdb keeps only in-frame clonotypes and omits some of them. The V and J calls and clone size come from that table; D and trimming were worked out from the DNA. There are roughly 280,000 clones in the sample; around 84% occur only once, and around 4% lies in the top ten.

The sample comprised peripheral blood. The chain combines TRBV29-1 with TRBJ1-1, with D uncertain. The receptor was isolated from a man between 60 and 70 years old with acute or convalescent COVID-19. CDR3: CSSTELFEAFF. CDR3 coding DNA: TGCAGCTCCACCGAGCTTTTTGAAGCTTTCTTT.